These 32 T cell receptor beta chains were all obtained from the same sample, sequenced in a study of blood T cell repertoires in COVID-19. Clones were sequenced by immunoSEQ multiplex PCR, and TCRdb holds only the in-frame ones, with some missing. The sample holds roughly 250,000 clones, approximately 86% seen once. Material: peripheral blood. Receptors originate from a woman aged 30 to 39 with acute or convalescent COVID-19.

A few counts support this clone. The chain links TRBV5-4 to TRBJ2-1; TRBD2 matches 8 bases. CDR3 length: 14 amino acids. V lost 4 bases to trimming and J lost 7 bases; unmatched junction nucleotides: 7. The V gene's germline CDR1 is SGHNT and CDR2 YYREEE (reference sequence). The CDR3, as DNA: TGTGCCAGCAGCCGTGAGCGGGAGAGGAATGAGCAGTTCTTC. Its translation: CASSRERERNEQFF.

This clone was recorded only once. DNA for the CDR3: TGTGCCAGTAGTGGACTAGCGGGATCCTACGAGCAGTACTTC. Translation: CASSGLAGSYEQYF. The gene calls are TRBV19 and TRBJ2-7; TRBD2 agrees at 12 bases. V trimming: 5 bases; J trimming: 1 base; junction bases outside the gene matches: 0. Germline assignment: CDR1 LNHDA and CDR2 SQIVND (reference sequence). CDR3 length: 14 amino acids.

Only one count was recorded for this clone. The J gene is TRBJ1-2, the V gene TRBV7-2; no firm D call. There are 14 residues in the CDR3. Germline V gene data show CDR1 as SGHTA and CDR2 as FQGNSA. Trimming pared 1 base from V and 0 bases from J, leaving 6 bases between. As DNA, the CDR3 is TGTGCCAGCAGCTTAGAAATTACTAACTATGGCTACACCTTC. Translated, it gives CASSLEITNYGYTF.

This clone was seen a few times. The rearrangement uses TRBV7-9 and TRBJ1-3; unclear D gene. Deletions cut 1 base from V and 4 bases from J, with 8 bases between. This CDR3 spans 14 amino acids. The germline gives CDR1 SEHNR, CDR2 FQNEAQ (reference sequence). This CDR3 reads CASSLGPGGNTIYF. The CDR3 DNA reads as TGTGCCAGCAGCTTAGGGCCGGGGGGAAACACCATATATTTT.

This rearrangement joins TRBV4-3 to TRBJ2-7; 12 bases agree with TRBD2. Trimming at V came to 4 bases and at J to 3 bases, leaving 4 bases not matched to a gene. The CDR3 has 15 residues. Germline CDR1 is LGHNA and CDR2 is YSLEER. The CDR3 DNA reads TGCGCCAGCAGCCCGACTAGCGGGAGTAGCTACGAGCAGTACTTC. Residues: CASSPTSGSSYEQYF.

The chain recombines TRBV7-6 with TRBJ2-5, with 10 bases matching TRBD2. Germline V lookup: CDR1 SGHVS, CDR2 FNYEAQ. J was trimmed by 5 bases and V by 3 bases; bases with no gene match: 9. The CDR3 is made up of 16 amino acids. CDR3: CASSFAAGGPGETQYF. CDR3 DNA: TGTGCCAGCAGCTTTGCAGCGGGAGGGCCGGGGGAGACCCAGTACTTC.

This chain links TRBV21-1 with TRBJ2-5; TRBD2 is the table's D call and was not checked against the DNA. TRBV21-1 is described as a pseudogene. This CDR3 has 14 amino acids. The CDR3 DNA is TGTGCCAGCAGCAAGGGGGGGGTACAAGAGACCCAGTACTTC. Translation gives CASSKGGVQETQYF.

Only one count was recorded for this clone. This chain connects TRBV7-6 to TRBJ2-1; D call uncertain. Germline V gene lookup returns CDR1 SGHVS and CDR2 FNYEAQ. This CDR3 is 17 amino acids long. V was shortened by 3 bases and J by 5 bases, with 20 bases between the two germline ends. CDR3 amino acids: CASSFAGGRAGNNEQFF. As DNA, the CDR3 is TGTGCCAGCAGCTTCGCTGGCGGCCGTGCCGGAAACAATGAGCAGTTCTTC.

The genes are TRBV14 and TRBJ2-7; weak D call: TRBD1 (5 bases). The V and J ends lost 1 base and 3 bases respectively, with 7 bases between them. CDR3 size: 13 residues. In germline, CDR1 is SGHDN, CDR2 FVKESK. Written as DNA, the CDR3 is TGTGCCAGCAGCCAAGTTAGGGGCTACGAGCAGTACTTC. Encoded protein: CASSQVRGYEQYF.

This chain links TRBV19 with TRBJ1-1, with a tentative D call TRBD1 (5 bases). The CDR3 covers 14 residues. The germline CDR1 and CDR2 sequences are LNHDA and SQIVND (reference sequence). Trimming removed 3 bases at V and 4 bases at J, with 12 bases between. The CDR3 loop is CASSITGVGTEAFF. The CDR3 DNA is TGTGCCAGTAGTATTACAGGAGTCGGCACTGAAGCTTTCTTT.

This chain uses TRBV25-1 with TRBJ2-3; 8 positions agree with TRBD1. CDR3 length: 16 residues. With 6 bases clipped from V and 2 bases from J, the junction kept 10 bases outside the gene matches. CDR1 and CDR2 from the germline V gene are MGHDK and SYGVNS. CDR3 coding DNA: TGTGCCAGCAGCGATACGAGGACAGGGACCACAGATACGCAGTATTTT. The encoded protein is CASSDTRTGTTDTQYF. Based on the CDR3 plus reference TRBV25-1 and TRBJ2-3, the full variable domain is EADIYQTPRYLVIGTGKKITLECSQTMGHDKMYWYQQDPGMELHLIHYSYGVNSTEKGDLSSESTVSRIRTEHFPLTLESARPSHTSQYLCASSDTRTGTTDTQYFGPGTRLTVL.

The CDR3 sequence: CASSLSPGSSTEAFF. In DNA, the CDR3 is TGTGCCAGCAGCTTAAGCCCGGGTTCGAGCACTGAAGCTTTCTTT. The chain combines TRBV7-2 with TRBJ1-1; D uncertain. CDR3 length: 15 residues. In germline, CDR1 is SGHTA, CDR2 FQGNSA. Deletions cut 2 bases from V and 4 bases from J, with 14 bases between.

This clone was picked up a small number of times. The V gene is TRBV5-4, the J gene TRBJ2-5; D is uncertain. V was pared by 0 bases and J by 0 bases, with 6 bases between. CDR1 is SGHNT and CDR2 is YYREEE in the germline V gene (reference sequence). CDR3 size: 14 residues. The CDR3 reads CASSLGVDQETQYF. Here the CDR3 DNA reads TGTGCCAGCAGCTTGGGAGTAGACCAAGAGACCCAGTACTTC.

This clone was counted once. The chain recombines TRBV3-1 (or the pseudogene TRBV3-2) with TRBJ2-2; no clear D gene. This CDR3 contains 14 residues. V lost 1 base to trimming and J lost 1 base, with 4 bases between them. Germline V gene sequence: CDR1 LGHDT, CDR2 YNNKEL (reference sequence). The CDR3 spells CASSQGRNTGELFF. The CDR3 DNA is TGTGCCAGCAGCCAAGGGAGGAACACCGGGGAGCTGTTTTTT.

The chain employs TRBV6-6 and TRBJ1-2, with no clear D. Trimming took 3 bases from V and 3 from J, leaving 14 bases between them. This CDR3 has 15 amino acids. Looked up from germline, CDR1 is MNHNY and CDR2 is SVGAGI (reference sequence). The CDR3, as DNA: TGTGCCAGCAGTTATGAGACACGGTCGGACTATGGCTACACCTTC. Translated: CASSYETRSDYGYTF.

The J gene is TRBJ2-2, the V gene TRBV19, with TRBD2 matching 8 bases. The CDR3 has 15 residues. V trimming: 3 bases; J trimming: 6 bases; junction bases outside the gene matches: 6. Per the germline V gene, CDR1 is LNHDA and CDR2 is SQIVND (reference sequence). The CDR3 nucleotides are TGTGCCAGTAGTATCGCCGGGAGGGCGGCCGGGGAGCTGTTTTTT. Amino acid sequence: CASSIAGRAAGELFF.

The V and J genes are TRBV4-1 and TRBJ2-1, with a tentative D call TRBD2 (6 bases). Trimming removed 3 bases from V and 7 bases from J, with 10 bases in between. This CDR3 comprises 13 residues. The germline gives CDR1 MGHRA, CDR2 YSYEKL. The CDR3 region is CASSHGGTNEQFF. The CDR3 DNA reads as TGCGCCAGCAGCCACGGGGGTACAAATGAGCAGTTCTTC.

The rearrangement joins TRBV21-1 to TRBJ1-5; TRBD1 is taken as the D call from the table, unchecked against the DNA. TRBV21-1 has pseudogene status. This CDR3 is built from 18 residues. This CDR3 reads CASRKRGPIFGGNQPQHF. CDR3 bases: TGTGCCAGCAGAAAAAGGGGGCCTATTTTCGGTGGCAATCAGCCCCAGCATTTT.

J is TRBJ2-1 and V is TRBV5-8; TRBD2 matches 13 bases. V gave up 6 bases and J gave up 7 bases; unmatched junction bases: 7. The CDR3 contains 15 residues. From germline, CDR1 is SGHTS and CDR2 YDEGEE. The CDR3 sequence is CASTLPGLAGNEQFF. Written as DNA, the CDR3 is TGTGCCAGCACCCTACCGGGACTAGCGGGAAATGAGCAGTTCTTC.

This clone occurred once. The chain recombines TRBV7-2 with TRBJ2-5; a possible D gene is TRBD1 (5 bases). Germline CDR1 reads SGHTA; CDR2 reads FQGNSA. Trimming cost V 1 base and J 1 base, with 13 bases left between them. The CDR3 runs to 16 residues. The CDR3 here is CASSLGGQGVQETQYF. CDR3 coding DNA: TGTGCCAGCAGCTTAGGAGGACAAGGGGTCCAAGAGACCCAGTACTTC.

This clone was found a few times. This chain links TRBV27 with TRBJ1-2; no reliable D call. The germline V and J ends were trimmed by 2 bases and 1 base, with 14 bases remaining between them. The CDR3 is 16 amino acids. Germline V lookup: CDR1 MNHEY, CDR2 SMNVEV (reference sequence). The CDR3 spells CASSLLPLYSNYGYTF. The CDR3 DNA follows: TGTGCCAGCAGTTTACTACCCCTCTACAGTAACTATGGCTACACCTTC.

This chain uses TRBV9 with TRBJ1-2; D is uncertain. Germline V gene lookup returns CDR1 SGDLS and CDR2 YYNGEE. Trimming took off 3 bases at V and 3 bases at J, with 9 bases between the two ends. The CDR3 is made up of 13 amino acids. The CDR3 here is CASSGRVYYGYTF. The CDR3, as DNA: TGTGCCAGCAGCGGAAGAGTTTACTATGGCTACACCTTC.

The V and J genes are TRBV27 and TRBJ2-2; 10 positions agree with TRBD2. V was clipped by 1 base and J by 3 bases; unmatched bases: 8. Looked up from germline, CDR1 is MNHEY and CDR2 is SMNVEV (reference sequence). The CDR3 length is 18 residues. CDR3 in amino acids: CASSLYASGSGDTGELFF. The CDR3 DNA reads as TGTGCCAGCAGTTTATATGCTAGCGGGAGCGGTGACACCGGGGAGCTGTTTTTT.

The chain links TRBV19 to TRBJ2-6; the D is unclear. From germline, CDR1 is LNHDA and CDR2 SQIVND (reference sequence). The CDR3 is 15 residues long. Trimming took off 3 bases at V and 0 bases at J, with 6 bases between the two ends. In nucleotides, the CDR3 is TGTGCCAGTAGTATCGGTAGCTCTGGGGCCAACGTCCTGACTTTC. It is translated as CASSIGSSGANVLTF.

The chain has TRBV27 and TRBJ2-7; 9 bases map to TRBD1. Germline V gene sequence: CDR1 MNHEY, CDR2 SMNVEV (reference sequence). V was pared by 3 bases and J by 4 bases, with 7 bases of the junction left unmatched. CDR3 size: 15 residues. The CDR3 protein is CASSFQGQGDYEQYF. Written as DNA, the CDR3 is TGTGCCAGCAGTTTTCAGGGACAGGGTGATTACGAGCAGTACTTC.

This chain links TRBV19 with TRBJ2-3, with a possible D match to TRBD2 (6 bases). The length of the CDR3 is 15 residues. V was cut by 2 bases and J by 2 bases, with 11 bases left in between. CDR1 LNHDA and CDR2 SQIVND come from the germline V gene (reference sequence). This chain's CDR3 is CASSISSGPTDTQYF. The CDR3, as DNA: TGTGCCAGTAGTATAAGTAGCGGACCCACAGATACGCAGTATTTT.

The chain uses TRBV24-1 and TRBJ1-2; tentatively, D is TRBD1 (5 bases). This CDR3 has 13 residues. Trimming removed 3 bases from V and 8 bases from J, with 12 bases in between. The germline V gene encodes CDR1 KGHDR and CDR2 SFDVKD. CDR3 protein: CATSDRRVGGYTF. As DNA, the CDR3 is TGTGCCACCAGTGATCGCAGGGTCGGGGGCTACACCTTC.

The chain links TRBV4-3 to TRBJ2-3; 16 bases match TRBD2. V gave up 5 bases and J gave up 6 bases; unmatched junction bases: 8. CDR3 length: 17 residues. Per the germline V gene, CDR1 is LGHNA and CDR2 is YSLEER. CDR3 in DNA: TGCGCCAGCAGCTCTGCCGGGACTAGCGGGAGGGCCGATACGCAGTATTTT. Residues: CASSSAGTSGRADTQYF.

This chain links TRBV19 with TRBJ2-3; maybe TRBD2 (5 bases). This CDR3 is built from 14 residues. Trimming took 7 bases from V and 0 from J, leaving 11 bases between them. Germline-derived CDR1 and CDR2 are LNHDA and SQIVND (reference sequence). The CDR3 sequence: CASTLTGSTDTQYF. The CDR3 region has the DNA TGTGCCAGTACCCTGACGGGGAGCACAGATACGCAGTATTTT.

V is TRBV6-5 and J is TRBJ2-3; the D is unclear. Germline V gene sequence: CDR1 MNHEY, CDR2 SVGAGI. This CDR3 is built from 14 residues. The V and J ends lost 2 bases and 0 bases respectively, with 6 bases between them. The CDR3 region is CASSYDTSTDTQYF. The CDR3 DNA is TGTGCCAGCAGTTACGACACTAGCACAGATACGCAGTATTTT.

The chain combines TRBV7-2 with TRBJ2-7; TRBD1 matches at 7 bases. Germline V gene lookup returns CDR1 SGHTA and CDR2 FQGNSA. The J segment lost 0 bases and the V segment lost 5 bases, leaving 4 bases of the junction unmatched. This CDR3 is 14 amino acids long. The CDR3 DNA sequence: TGTGCCAGCAGCCCGACAGGGAGCTCCTACGAGCAGTACTTC. This encodes CASSPTGSSYEQYF.

This clone was observed a few times. The genes are TRBV7-9 and TRBJ2-1; TRBD2 agrees at 9 bases. Germline loops: CDR1 SEHNR, CDR2 FQNEAQ (reference sequence). Losses at the gene ends were 3 bases for V and 8 bases for J; bases not matched to a gene: 20. The CDR3 totals 19 residues. CDR3 loop: CASSLSLPGGTSRFHEQFF. The CDR3 DNA is TGTGCCAGCAGCTTGTCACTACCCGGAGGGACTAGCAGGTTCCATGAGCAGTTCTTC.